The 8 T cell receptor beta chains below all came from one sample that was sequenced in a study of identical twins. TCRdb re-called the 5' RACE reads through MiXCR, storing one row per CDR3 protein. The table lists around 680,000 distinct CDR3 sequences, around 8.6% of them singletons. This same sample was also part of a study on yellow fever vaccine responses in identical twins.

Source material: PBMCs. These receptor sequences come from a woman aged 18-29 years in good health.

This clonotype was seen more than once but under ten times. CDR3 DNA sequence: TGTGCCATCAGCGAGACAGGGACCGATCAGCCCCAGCATTTT. Protein sequence: CAISETGTDQPQHF. The V and J genes are TRBV10-3 and TRBJ1-5, with 7 bases identical to TRBD1. V shed 6 bases and J 5 bases; nucleotides not matched to a gene: 7. This CDR3 comprises 14 residues. CDR1 is ENHRY, CDR2 SYGVKD, per germline.

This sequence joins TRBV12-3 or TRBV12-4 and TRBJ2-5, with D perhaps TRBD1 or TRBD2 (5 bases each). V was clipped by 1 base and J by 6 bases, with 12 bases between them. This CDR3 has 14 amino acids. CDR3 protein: CASSLVGGAKTQYF. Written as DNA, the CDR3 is TGTGCCAGCAGTTTAGTTGGGGGAGCAAAGACCCAGTACTTC.

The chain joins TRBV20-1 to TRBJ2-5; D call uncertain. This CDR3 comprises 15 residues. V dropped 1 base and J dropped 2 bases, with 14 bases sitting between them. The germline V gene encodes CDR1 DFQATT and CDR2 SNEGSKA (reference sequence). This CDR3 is CSARAPGFRQETQYF. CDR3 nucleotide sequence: TGCAGTGCTAGAGCCCCGGGCTTCAGGCAAGAGACCCAGTACTTC.

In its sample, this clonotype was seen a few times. The CDR3 sequence is CASSSPRRLAGVRSYNEQFF. The CDR3 DNA follows: TGTGCCAGCAGCTCCCCCAGGCGACTAGCGGGAGTTCGGTCCTACAATGAGCAGTTCTTC. The chain carries TRBV9 and TRBJ2-1, with 12 nucleotides matching TRBD2. Germline V gene data show CDR1 as SGDLS and CDR2 as YYNGEE. The junction had 15 bases not matched to a gene; V was cut back by 4 bases and J by 1 base. The CDR3 has 20 amino acids.

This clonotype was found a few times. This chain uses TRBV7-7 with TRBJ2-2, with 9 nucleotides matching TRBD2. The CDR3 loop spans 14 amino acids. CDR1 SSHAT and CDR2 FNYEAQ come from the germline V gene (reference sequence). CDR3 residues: CAVAGVSNTGELFF. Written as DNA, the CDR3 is TGTGCGGTAGCGGGAGTTTCGAACACCGGGGAGCTGTTTTTT.

The DNA for the CDR3 is TGCAGTGGAGGGGAGCTAACGAACACCGGGGAGCTGTTTTTT. As protein: CSGGELTNTGELFF. V is TRBV20-1 and J is TRBJ2-2; D assignment may be TRBD1 or TRBD2 (5 bases each). V was shortened by 7 bases and J by 0 bases, with 12 bases between the two germline ends. The CDR3 has 14 residues. CDR1 DFQATT and CDR2 SNEGSKA come from the germline V gene (reference sequence).

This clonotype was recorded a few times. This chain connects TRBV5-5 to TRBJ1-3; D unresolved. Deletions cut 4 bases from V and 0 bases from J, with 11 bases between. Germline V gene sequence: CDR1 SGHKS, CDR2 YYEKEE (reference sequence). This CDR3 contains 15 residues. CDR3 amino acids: CASSLSYSSGNTIYF. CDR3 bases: TGTGCCAGCAGCCTGAGCTACAGCTCTGGAAACACCATATATTTT.

The CDR3 DNA reads TGTGCCAGCAGCTTGTACGGGGATGCCTACAATGAGCAGTTCTTC. This codes for CASSLYGDAYNEQFF. This chain connects TRBV7-9 to TRBJ2-1, with D perhaps TRBD2 (5 bases). The V end was cut by 3 bases, the J end by 2 bases, with 11 bases between. The CDR3 consists of 15 residues. Germline CDR1 is SEHNR and CDR2 is FQNEAQ (reference sequence). Variable domain in full (rest from reference TRBV7-9 and TRBJ2-1): DTGVSQNPRHKITKRGQNVTFRCDPISEHNRLYWYRQTLGQGPEFLTYFQNEAQLEKSRLLSDRFSAERPKGSFSTLEIQRTEQGDSAMYLCASSLYGDAYNEQFFGPGTRLTVL.